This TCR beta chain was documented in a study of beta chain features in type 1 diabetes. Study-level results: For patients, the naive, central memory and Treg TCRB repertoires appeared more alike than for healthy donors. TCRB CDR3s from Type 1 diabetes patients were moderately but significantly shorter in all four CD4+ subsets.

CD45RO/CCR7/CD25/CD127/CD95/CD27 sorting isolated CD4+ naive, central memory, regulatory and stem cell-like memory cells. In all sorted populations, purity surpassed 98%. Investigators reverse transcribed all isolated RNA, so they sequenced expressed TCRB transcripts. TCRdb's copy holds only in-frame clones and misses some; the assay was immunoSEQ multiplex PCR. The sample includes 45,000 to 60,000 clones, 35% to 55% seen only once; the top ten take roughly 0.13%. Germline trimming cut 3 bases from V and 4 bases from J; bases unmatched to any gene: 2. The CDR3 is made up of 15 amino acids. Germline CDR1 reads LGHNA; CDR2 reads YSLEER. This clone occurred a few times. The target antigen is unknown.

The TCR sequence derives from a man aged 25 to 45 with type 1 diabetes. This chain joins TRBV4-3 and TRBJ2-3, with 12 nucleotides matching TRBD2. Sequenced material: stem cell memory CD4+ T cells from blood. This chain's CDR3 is CASSHLAGGPDTQYF. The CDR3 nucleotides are TGCGCCAGCAGCCACCTAGCGGGAGGGCCAGATACGCAGTATTTT.